This T cell receptor (beta chain) was sequenced in a study of shared clonotypes between healthy human individuals. Study information: A couple of female and a few male donors aged 18 to 49 were enrolled.

Assay used: immunoSEQ multiplex PCR; TCRdb lists only in-frame clones, some missing. The sample lists roughly 2.4 million clones; 90% to 97% were seen once. Trimming removed 8 bases at V and 5 bases at J, with 16 bases between. This CDR3 is 15 amino acids long. Germline V gene sequence: CDR1 MNHEY, CDR2 SVGAGI. The chain recombines TRBV6-5 with TRBJ1-6, with a possible D match to TRBD1 (5 bases). The clonotype comes from a young man in good health. Specimen: naive CD4+ T cells sorted from blood. Subset defined: CD45RA+ positively selected. CDR3 DNA sequence: TGTGCCAGCCGTTCGGTACAGGTTGATAATTCACCCCTCCACTTT. Encoded protein: CASRSVQVDNSPLHF.